Listed here are 22 T cell receptor beta chains from one sample, sequenced in a study of blood T cells in healthy people across ages. The authors ran a second PCR of 7 to 11 cycles using a sample-barcoded 5' primer and a J-beta primer mix. TCRdb reprocessed the 5' RACE reads with MiXCR, giving one entry per CDR3 protein. The table has some 290,000 distinct CDR3 sequences, around 27% seen once. Sequencing was done on a sample of blood. Source of these receptors: a woman aged 70-85 years in good health.

With respect to this clonotype: At one end, the junction sequence differs from germline, possibly due to a read error. The chain couples TRBV12-5 to TRBJ2-3, with no clear D. Germline-derived CDR1 and CDR2 are LGHNT and FRNRAP. The CDR3 runs 15 residues. For the CDR3, the DNA is TGTGCTAGTGGTTTGTCTCACGCCGGCACAGATGCGCAGTATTTT. Encoded protein: CASGLSHAGTDAQYF.

The CDR3 region has the DNA TGTGCCAGCTCGTCCGGACTAGCGGGAGTGGAGACCCAGTACTTC. This codes for CASSSGLAGVETQYF. The chain employs TRBV18 and TRBJ2-5; 13 nucleotides align to TRBD2. Germline V gene sequence: CDR1 KGHSH, CDR2 LQKENI. There are 15 residues in the CDR3. The V segment lost 6 bases and the J segment 5 bases; nucleotides outside the gene matches: 6.

The rearrangement joins TRBV5-1 to TRBJ2-5; 9 nucleotides align to TRBD1. The J call could be wrong; TRBJ2-1 is a better fit for the DNA end. This CDR3 region has 15 residues. Germline V gene sequence: CDR1 SGHRS, CDR2 YFSETQ. CDR3 residues: CASSLMGQGYNEQFF. The DNA for the CDR3 is TGCGCCAGCAGCTTAATGGGACAGGGCTACAATGAGCAGTTCTTC.

There are many counts of this clonotype. The chain combines TRBV3-1 with TRBJ2-1; 8 bases are shared with TRBD2. Germline V lookup: CDR1 LGHDT, CDR2 YNNKEL (reference sequence). The CDR3 extends over 17 amino acids. V lost 0 bases, J lost 9 bases, and 13 bases stayed unmatched. CDR3 in amino acids: CASSQDLAGGSFREQFF. The CDR3 region has the DNA TGTGCCAGCAGCCAAGACCTAGCGGGCGGGTCGTTTCGTGAGCAGTTCTTC.

V is TRBV13 and J is TRBJ1-1; D gene unclear. CDR1 PRHDT and CDR2 FYEKMQ come from the germline V gene (reference sequence). CDR3 length equals 14 residues. The V end lost 2 bases, the J end lost 1 base, and 8 bases lay between the germline ends. CDR3 residues: CASSLRSRNTEAFF. CDR3 bases: TGTGCCAGCAGCTTACGAAGCAGGAACACTGAAGCTTTCTTT.

This clonotype came up a few times. V and J are TRBV4-1 and TRBJ2-5, with no clear D. Germline lookup yields CDR1 MGHRA and CDR2 YSYEKL. The CDR3 is 15 amino acids. V gave up 1 base and J gave up 5 bases, with 14 bases separating them. CDR3 in DNA: TGCGCCAGCAGCCAAGCAGGCCTCCCTAGGGAGACCCAGTACTTC. This encodes CASSQAGLPRETQYF.

The chain links TRBV2 to TRBJ1-2; no clear D. The CDR3 loop spans 15 amino acids. CDR1 and CDR2 (germline): SNHLY, FYNNEI. The V gene lost 2 bases and the J gene lost 7 bases, with 17 bases spanning the gap. As DNA, the CDR3 is TGTGCCAGCAGTGAAAAAAGAACGGACTTGGGTGGCTACACCTTC. Translation gives CASSEKRTDLGGYTF.

Only a few counts were recorded for this clonotype. The chain has TRBV5-4 and TRBJ2-7, with 7 nucleotides matching TRBD2. The end of the DNA is better explained by TRBJ2-5, so the J call may be wrong. The germline V gene encodes CDR1 SGHNT and CDR2 YYREEE (reference sequence). The length of the CDR3 is 13 residues. The CDR3, as DNA: TGTGCCAGCAGCTCCTTTAGCGGGGAGACCCAGTACTTC. This codes for CASSSFSGETQYF.

The rearrangement links TRBV20-1 to TRBJ2-5; 7 nucleotides match TRBD1. V was clipped by 3 bases and J by 0 bases; unmatched bases: 4. This CDR3 is 14 amino acids long. Germline V CDR1 and CDR2: DFQATT, SNEGSKA (reference sequence). The CDR3 DNA is TGCAGTGCTAGGCCGACAGGGTACCAAGAGACCCAGTACTTC. Its protein product is CSARPTGYQETQYF.

A few counts support this clonotype. The chain joins TRBV10-3 to TRBJ2-5; D possibly uses TRBD1 or TRBD2 (5 bases each). The J call may be faulty, since TRBJ2-1 better matches the DNA end. The germline CDR1 and CDR2 sequences are ENHRY and SYGVKD. The CDR3 runs 14 residues. The CDR3 spells CAISVGDRGIEQFF. CDR3 DNA sequence: TGTGCCATTTCGGTGGGGGACCGAGGGATCGAGCAGTTCTTC.

The V and J genes are TRBV29-1 and TRBJ2-3, with D perhaps TRBD1 (5 bases). The V end was cut by 7 bases, the J end by 2 bases, with 13 bases between. Per germline, CDR1 SQVTM and CDR2 ANQGSEA. The CDR3 has 13 amino acids. CDR3 amino acids: CSAAGSYTDTQYF. The CDR3, as DNA: TGCAGCGCTGCAGGGTCTTACACAGATACGCAGTATTTT.

The V gene is TRBV5-8, the J gene TRBJ2-1; 10 bases fit TRBD2. With V trimmed by 0 bases and J by 7 bases, 10 bases remained unmatched. CDR1 and CDR2 from the germline V gene are SGHTS and YDEGEE. The CDR3 is made up of 17 amino acids. The CDR3 region is CASSLGSLAGVENEQFF. The CDR3 DNA is TGTGCCAGCAGCTTGGGCAGTCTAGCGGGAGTAGAAAATGAGCAGTTCTTC.

V gene TRBV7-2 combines with J gene TRBJ2-1; 9 nucleotides match TRBD2. The end of the DNA is better explained by TRBJ2-7, so the J call may be wrong. Germline V lookup: CDR1 SGHTA, CDR2 FQGNSA. The CDR3 covers 14 residues. The CDR3 DNA sequence: TGTGCCAGCAGCTTAGGCGGGACTAGCCGCGAGCAGTACTTC. Protein: CASSLGGTSREQYF.

The V gene is TRBV20-1, the J gene TRBJ1-5; D is ambiguous. V gave up 4 bases and J gave up 5 bases, with 18 bases separating them. Germline V gives CDR1 DFQATT, CDR2 SNEGSKA (reference sequence). The CDR3 loop spans 15 amino acids. The CDR3: CSATRPGPGYQPQHF. The CDR3 DNA is TGCAGTGCTACACGCCCGGGTCCGGGCTATCAGCCCCAGCATTTT.

V gene TRBV7-2 combines with J gene TRBJ1-5, with D uncertain. V lost 2 bases, J lost 0 bases, and 8 bases lay in between. Germline V CDR1 and CDR2: SGHTA, FQGNSA. The CDR3 contains 15 residues. The CDR3 nucleotides read TGTGCCAGCAGCTTATTACCGAATAGCAATCAGCCCCAGCATTTT. Its protein is CASSLLPNSNQPQHF.

The chain recombines TRBV20-1 with TRBJ2-5; tentatively, D is TRBD2 (5 bases). Germline CDR1 DFQATT, CDR2 SNEGSKA (reference sequence). V shed 3 bases and J shed 5 bases, with 10 bases lying between them. The CDR3 is 12 amino acids. The CDR3 DNA reads TGCAGTGCTAGCGGGATGAGGGAGACCCAGTACTTC. Protein: CSASGMRETQYF.

This clonotype has a handful of counts. The chain couples TRBV20-1 to TRBJ2-5, with D maybe TRBD1 (5 bases). V dropped 2 bases and J dropped 0 bases, with 7 bases sitting between them. The germline CDR1 and CDR2 sequences are DFQATT and SNEGSKA (reference sequence). The CDR3 loop spans 13 amino acids. CDR3 nucleotide sequence: TGCAGTGCTAGAAGGGGCAACCAAGAGACCCAGTACTTC. Translating it yields CSARRGNQETQYF.

The table lists this clonotype with a few counts. The V call is TRBV12-3 or TRBV12-4, the J call TRBJ2-3; no clear D. V was shortened by 6 bases and J by 4 bases, with 11 bases between the two germline ends. This CDR3 has 13 amino acids. This CDR3 is CASRVSQSDTQYF. The CDR3 nucleotides are TGTGCCAGCAGGGTATCGCAATCAGATACGCAGTATTTT.

The V gene is TRBV11-2, the J gene TRBJ2-5, with a weak D call TRBD1 (6 bases). V lost 5 bases to trimming and J lost 3 bases, with 19 bases between them. There are 16 residues in the CDR3. The germline gives CDR1 SGHAT, CDR2 FQNNGV. The CDR3 DNA reads as TGTGCCAGCAGCCCCGGCGTCCGGCAGGGGAAAGAGACCCAGTACTTC. It encodes CASSPGVRQGKETQYF.

A few counts support this clonotype. The chain carries TRBV12-3 or TRBV12-4 and TRBJ2-3; 7 nucleotides agree with TRBD2. The CDR3 is 14 amino acids. The junction had 12 bases not matched to a gene; V was cut back by 9 bases and J by 6 bases. The CDR3 here is CASRLAVGRDTQYF. Here the CDR3 DNA reads TGTGCCAGTAGGCTAGCGGTGGGCCGGGATACGCAGTATTTT.

The chain recombines TRBV19 with TRBJ2-1; D uncertain. V lost 0 bases and J lost 6, with 9 bases in between. Germline V gene sequence: CDR1 LNHDA, CDR2 SQIVND (reference sequence). The CDR3 extends over 14 amino acids. The CDR3: CASSIDPTRNEQFF. The CDR3 nucleotides read TGTGCCAGTAGTATAGACCCCACGCGCAATGAGCAGTTCTTC.

This clonotype was detected only a few times. Written as DNA, the CDR3 is TGTGCCAGCAGTTACTCGTCCTTGGACTGGGCGTCGGATACGCAGTATTTT. Translated, it gives CASSYSSLDWASDTQYF. V is TRBV6-2 or TRBV6-3 and J is TRBJ2-3, with TRBD2 as a possible D gene (5 bases). Germline assignment: CDR1 MNHEY and CDR2 SVGEGT. The CDR3 spans 17 residues. Deletions cut 0 bases from V and 6 bases from J, with 19 bases between.